This TCR beta chain was retrieved from a study of lung T cells in sarcoidosis with Löfgren's syndrome. Study-wide background: Löfgren's syndrome patients were the main repertoire analysis focus. Study conclusions and caveats: Recognition of an unidentified sarcoidosis antigen was only suggested.

This clonotype is medium-sized by share. What it binds is not known. TCRdb re-called the reads through MiXCR, storing one row per CDR3 protein. The sample gives 1,500 to 2,000 distinct CDR3 sequences, approximately 29% of which show up once; around 9.7% is in the top ten. The origin of this receptor is a human donor with sarcoidosis (Löfgren's syndrome or another form), or a control subject (not recorded which). Sequencing was done on a sample of CD4+ T cells from bronchoalveolar lavage.

This CDR3 reads CSVSDRVTEAFF. The CDR3 nucleotides are TGCAGTGTTTCGGACAGGGTTACTGAAGCTTTCTTT. This chain joins TRBV20-1 and TRBJ1-1; TRBD1 matches 8 bases. Looked up from germline, CDR1 is DFQATT and CDR2 is SNEGSKA (reference sequence). The junction had 6 bases not matched to a gene; V was cut back by 7 bases and J by 5 bases. The CDR3 length is 12 residues.